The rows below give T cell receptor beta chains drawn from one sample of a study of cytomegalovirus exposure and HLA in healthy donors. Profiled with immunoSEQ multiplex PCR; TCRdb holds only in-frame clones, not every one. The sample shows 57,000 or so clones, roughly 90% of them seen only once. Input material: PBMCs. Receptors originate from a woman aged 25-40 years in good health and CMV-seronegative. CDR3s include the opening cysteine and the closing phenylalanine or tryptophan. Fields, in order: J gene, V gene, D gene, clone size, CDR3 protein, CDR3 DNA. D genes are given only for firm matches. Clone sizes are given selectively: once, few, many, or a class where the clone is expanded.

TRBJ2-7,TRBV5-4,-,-,CASSWGTSVGYEQYF,TGTGCCAGCAGCTGGGGGACATCGGTAGGCTACGAGCAGTACTTC
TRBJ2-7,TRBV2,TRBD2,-,CASSASAGGSYEQYF,TGTGCCAGCAGTGCTTCTGCGGGAGGCTCGTACGAGCAGTACTTC
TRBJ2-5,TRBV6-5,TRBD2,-,CASSYGGGVWETQYF,TGTGCCAGCAGTTACGGCGGGGGGGTGTGGGAGACCCAGTACTTC
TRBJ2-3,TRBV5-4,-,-,CASSLGLSTDTQYF,TGTGCCAGCAGCCTAGGATTAAGCACAGATACGCAGTATTTT
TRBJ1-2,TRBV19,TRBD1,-,CASSSTSGTGGLYTF,TGTGCCAGTAGTAGCACCTCCGGGACAGGGGGTCTCTACACCTTC
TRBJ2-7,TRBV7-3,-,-,CASSLEAGWPSEQYF,TGTGCCAGCAGCTTAGAGGCAGGGTGGCCCTCCGAGCAGTACTTC
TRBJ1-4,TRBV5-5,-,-,CASSSTTGEKLFF,TGTGCCAGCAGCTCGACCACGGGTGAAAAACTGTTTTTT
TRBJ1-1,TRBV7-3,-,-,CASSQGNTEAFF,TGTGCCAGCAGCCAGGGTAACACTGAAGCTTTCTTT
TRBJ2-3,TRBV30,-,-,CAWSVQVVTDTQYF,TGTGCCTGGAGTGTACAAGTTGTCACAGATACGCAGTATTTT
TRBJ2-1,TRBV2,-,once,CASINLASANNEQFF,TGTGCCAGCATCAATCTGGCTAGCGCTAACAATGAGCAGTTCTTC
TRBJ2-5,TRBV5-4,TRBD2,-,CASSSGTSKETQYF,TGTGCCAGCAGCTCCGGGACTAGCAAGGAGACCCAGTACTTC
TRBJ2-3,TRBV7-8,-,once,CASSDPPGLNTDTQYF,TGTGCCAGCAGCGACCCCCCGGGACTGAACACAGATACGCAGTATTTT
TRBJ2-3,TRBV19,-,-,CASSDPGPQYF,TGTGCCAGTAGTGACCCGGGTCCGCAGTATTTT
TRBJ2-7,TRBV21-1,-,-,CASSKEQAKTGGSYEQYF,TGTGCCAGCAGCAAAGAGCAGGCAAAGACAGGGGGCTCCTACGAGCAGTACTTC
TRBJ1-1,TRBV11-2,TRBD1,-,CASSSSPPGQVPEAFF,TGTGCCAGCAGCTCGAGTCCCCCGGGACAGGTCCCTGAAGCTTTCTTT
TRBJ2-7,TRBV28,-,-,CASSFPDPLRRGEQYF,TGTGCCAGCAGTTTCCCGGACCCTCTCCGTCGGGGCGAGCAGTACTTC
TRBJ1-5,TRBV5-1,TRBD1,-,CASSPGQGAQGVHQPQHF,TGCGCCAGCAGCCCAGGACAGGGGGCCCAAGGAGTTCATCAGCCCCAGCATTTT
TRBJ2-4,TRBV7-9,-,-,CASSPRGDIQYF,TGTGCCAGCAGCCCCAGGGGGGACATTCAGTACTTC
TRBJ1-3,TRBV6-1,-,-,CASRGSGNTIYF,TGTGCCAGCCGCGGCTCTGGAAACACCATATATTTT
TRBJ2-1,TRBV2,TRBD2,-,CASNRLADNEQFF,TGTGCCAGCAATAGACTAGCGGATAATGAGCAGTTCTTC
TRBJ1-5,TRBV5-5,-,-,CASSITGYEQPQHF,TGTGCCAGCAGCATTACAGGGTACGAGCAGCCCCAGCATTTT
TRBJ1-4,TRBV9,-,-,CASSVTVGDNEKLFF,TGTGCCAGCAGCGTAACCGTAGGGGATAATGAAAAACTGTTTTTT
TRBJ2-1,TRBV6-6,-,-,CASSSFSTSSYNEQFF,TGTGCCAGCAGTTCCTTTAGCACTAGCTCCTACAATGAGCAGTTCTTC
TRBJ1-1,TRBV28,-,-,CASLLPQGGVTEAFF,TGTGCCAGCCTCCTTCCCCAGGGAGGAGTCACTGAAGCTTTCTTT
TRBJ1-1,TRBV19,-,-,CASSIEVNTEAFF,TGTGCCAGTAGTATTGAGGTGAACACTGAAGCTTTCTTT
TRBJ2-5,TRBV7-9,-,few,CASSLFVGGEETQYF,TGTGCCAGCAGCTTGTTCGTCGGGGGAGAAGAGACCCAGTACTTC
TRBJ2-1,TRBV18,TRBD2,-,CASSPRAETSGSLHNEQFF,TGTGCCAGCTCACCCCGAGCGGAGACTAGCGGGAGTCTCCACAATGAGCAGTTCTTC
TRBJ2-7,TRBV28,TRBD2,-,CASLSSGPSYEQYF,TGTGCCAGTCTCTCTAGCGGGCCCTCCTACGAGCAGTACTTC
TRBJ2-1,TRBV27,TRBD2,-,CASSFLAGVTEQFF,TGTGCCAGCAGTTTCCTAGCGGGAGTGACTGAGCAGTTCTTC
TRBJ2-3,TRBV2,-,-,CASGPSPKDTQYF,TGTGCCAGCGGGCCCTCGCCTAAAGATACGCAGTATTTT
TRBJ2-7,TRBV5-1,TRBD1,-,CASSPGQVTYEQYF,TGCGCCAGCAGCCCTGGACAGGTCACCTACGAGCAGTACTTC
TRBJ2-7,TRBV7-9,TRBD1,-,CASSLTGDEQYF,TGTGCCAGCAGCTTAACAGGGGACGAGCAGTACTTC
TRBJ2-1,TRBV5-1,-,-,CASSEPNVVPRGEQFF,TGCGCCAGCAGCGAACCGAACGTGGTCCCGCGGGGTGAGCAGTTCTTC
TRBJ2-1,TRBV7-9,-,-,CASSLDYLRFF,TGTGCCAGCAGCCTGGACTACCTTAGGTTCTTC